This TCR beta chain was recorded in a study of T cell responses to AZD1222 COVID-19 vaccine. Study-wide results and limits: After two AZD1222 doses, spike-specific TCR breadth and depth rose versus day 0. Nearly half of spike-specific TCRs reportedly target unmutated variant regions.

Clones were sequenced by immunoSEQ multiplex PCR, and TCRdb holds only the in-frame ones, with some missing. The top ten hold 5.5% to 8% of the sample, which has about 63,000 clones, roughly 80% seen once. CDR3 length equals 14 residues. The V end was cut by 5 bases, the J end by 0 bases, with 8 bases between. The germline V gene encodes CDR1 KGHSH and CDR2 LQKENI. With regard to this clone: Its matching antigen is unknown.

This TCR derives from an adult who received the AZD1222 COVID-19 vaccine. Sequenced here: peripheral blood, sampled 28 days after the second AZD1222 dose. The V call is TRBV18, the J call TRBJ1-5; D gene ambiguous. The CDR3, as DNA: TGTGCCAGCTCAGTGGGAAATAGCAATCAGCCCCAGCATTTT. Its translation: CASSVGNSNQPQHF.